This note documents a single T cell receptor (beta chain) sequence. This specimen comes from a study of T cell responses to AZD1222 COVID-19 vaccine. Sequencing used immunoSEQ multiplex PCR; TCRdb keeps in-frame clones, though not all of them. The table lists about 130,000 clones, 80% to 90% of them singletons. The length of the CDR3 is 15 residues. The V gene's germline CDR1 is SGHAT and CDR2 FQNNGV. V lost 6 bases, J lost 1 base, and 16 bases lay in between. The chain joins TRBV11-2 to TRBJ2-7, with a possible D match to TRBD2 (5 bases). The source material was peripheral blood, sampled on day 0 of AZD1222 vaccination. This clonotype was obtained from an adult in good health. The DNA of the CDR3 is TGTGCCAGCAGGTCTAGCAGTACAGCGTCCTACGAGCAGTACTTC. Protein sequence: CASRSSSTASYEQYF.